This T cell receptor (beta chain) was captured by sequencing in a study of T cells in Graves' hyperthyroidism and ophthalmopathy. General study findings and limits: Ophthalmopathy was told apart from stable hyperthyroidism by a 13 V-J model.

The study enrolled patients aged 18 to 65 with newly diagnosed hyperthyroidism of under 2 months' duration. In making diagnoses, clinical symptoms, serum thyroxine and TRAb, thyroid ultrasound and orbital computed tomography were all used. The CDR3 consists of 16 residues. Germline loops: CDR1 SGHKS, CDR2 YYEKEE (reference sequence). Turning to this clonotype: What it binds is not known. Since a much larger clone is just one base distant, this may be a read error.

Researchers amplified the TCR beta CDR3 regions from RNA transcripts. The primer set for the first-round RT-PCR of the TCR CDR3 was HTBI. TCRdb re-called the multiplex PCR reads with MiXCR, one entry per CDR3 protein. The table has about 95,000 distinct CDR3 sequences, roughly 40% seen once; the top ten hold around 9.6%. The TCR sequence derives from a woman aged 30 to 39 with Graves' hyperthyroidism. The chain carries TRBV5-5 and TRBJ1-2; D gene unclear. The sample was peripheral blood or thyroid tissue (not recorded which). The CDR3 DNA reads TGCGCCAGCAGCTTGGGCTCTTGGGCCAACTACTATGGCTACGCCTTC. This codes for CASSLGSWANYYGYAF.